Given below is one T cell receptor beta chain in context. Its antigen is not yet known. No qualities accompany the bases; no much larger clone lies one base away. The entry originates in a study of blood T cell repertoires in COVID-19 (dated by TCRdb to the early 2020s). Study-wide context: Samples from collaborators originated in the United States, Italy and Spain and spanned both the acute and convalescent phases of COVID-19. The prospective study material was composed of cDNA or gDNA derived from T cells, B-cell-depleted T cells, or PBMCs. The dataset comprised deeply sampled blood TCRbeta repertoires from subjects exposed to, actively infected with, or recovered from COVID-19. A de-identified subject ID, COVID-19 status, age in years and sex were almost always included in the sample metadata. The repertoires were released in a freely available public database meant as a resource for research on the immune response to SARS-CoV-2. The samples were drawn from two sources: the first 160 participants of the ongoing ImmuneRACE study, and fewer than 1,500 subjects contributed by 6 global collaborators. Where available, HLA class I and class II types were taken from metadata supplied by the sample provider and were not determined by assay-based typing.

TCRbeta CDR3 regions were amplified from genomic DNA by means of the immunoSEQ Assay, a bias-controlled multiplex PCR. The paper's data handling went like this. The number of nucleated cells in each sample was estimated from the amplification of reference gene primers within the assay. To quantify the absolute abundance of each unique TCRbeta CDR3 rearrangement, sequence reads were collapsed and filtered. For each sample, productive Simpson clonality was calculated by taking the square root of Simpson's diversity index across productive rearrangements. TCRdb holds this immuneACCESS table with in-frame rearrangements only. Some clones are missing; in checked studies, unresolved V genes explain under half, and the rest has no known cause. For V, J and clone size, that table is used; D and trimming come from the DNA. The sample records around 500,000 clones, roughly 88% of which are singletons. The top ten clonotypes cover roughly 1.9% of the sample.

Participants in the prospective study were enrolled through a virtual design, were aged roughly 18 to 100 years, and lived in about 25 United States geographic areas. In the prospective study, cohorts were assigned on the basis of participant-reported clinical history obtained from a screening survey and a study questionnaire. ImmuneRACE Cohort 3 recovered participants were defined by two consecutive negative NP/OP PCR tests, healthcare professional clearance, or symptom resolution. In the prospective study, whole blood, serum and a nasopharyngeal or oropharyngeal swab were collected from each participant by mobile phlebotomists. Prospective study participants could optionally give additional blood draws and questionnaires over an approximately two-month period. Prospective study blood samples were shipped either frozen or at room temperature before DNA extraction. What the authors observed across the whole study: The amount of clinical and demographic metadata varied by source and participant and was provided uncurated.

The CDR3, from cysteine to phenylalanine, totals 16 residues. Only the CDR3 region is kept as DNA, spanning 48 bases read in frame from base 1. Trimming removed 4 bases from V and 3 bases from J; the gene matches leave 9 bases unexplained. CDR1 SGHNT and CDR2 YYREEE are derived from the germline V gene (reference sequence). The sequenced sample consisted of PBMCs or T cells enriched from blood (not recorded which). The chain is encoded by TRBV5-4 joined to TRBJ2-7; 11 bases in the junction line up with TRBD2. The source is a woman aged 35 to 49 who had recovered from COVID-19. The DNA sequence is as follows: TGTGCCAGCAGCGGAACGACTAGCGGGACAAACTACGAGCAGTACTTC. It translates as CASSGTTSGTNYEQYF.